Included here is one T cell receptor beta chain sequence, with context. The antigen remains undetermined. The data belong to a study of cytomegalovirus exposure and HLA in healthy donors. This CDR3 has 19 residues. V was pared by 1 base and J by 4 bases, with 13 bases of the junction left unmatched. Germline CDR1 reads MGHRA; CDR2 reads YSYEKL. With 60 Vbeta and 13 Jbeta primers, the PCR was carried out. Clones were sequenced by immunoSEQ multiplex PCR, and TCRdb holds only the in-frame ones, with some missing. This table holds 100,000 to 150,000 clones, 80% found once. Study findings and constraints: When a later analysis compared HLA-associated TCR beta chains with equally common others, the HLA-associated chains turned out to be more clonally expanded and to have lower generation probabilities. A later analysis by the authors found several of the most significant clusters apparently linked to common viral pathogens.

What was sequenced was PBMCs. The chain employs TRBV4-1 and TRBJ2-3; 11 bases match TRBD2. The receptor's source is a man aged 25-45 years in good health and CMV-seropositive. CDR3 nucleotides: TGCGCCAGCAGCCAAGTAGGTCGAGCTAGCGGGGGGATGGCAGATACGCAGTATTTT. This sequence encodes CASSQVGRASGGMADTQYF.